The clone carrying this TCR beta chain was seen once. The antigen remains undetermined. These data originate in a study of shared clonotypes between healthy human individuals. Points from the study as a whole: How much donors shared clonotypes was expected to be affected by sequencing depth. A limitation of the genetic and exposure-history diversity represented arose from few donors.

The germline gives CDR1 ENHRY, CDR2 SYGVKD. With 5 bases removed from V and 2 bases from J, the gap between germline ends came to 9 bases. The CDR3 loop spans 13 amino acids. Repertoires were generated with immunoSEQ multiplex PCR, while TCRdb's copy carries only in-frame clones and drops some. The sample shows roughly 1,600,000 clones, about 98.5% of them seen only once. The specimen sequenced was naive CD4+ T cells sorted from blood. Subset in this sample: CD45RA+ positively selected. This TCR was sampled from a man aged 25 to 40 in good health. This chain uses TRBV10-3 with TRBJ2-5; D remains unclear. Here the CDR3 DNA reads TGTGCCATCAGTAAGATATTGCAAGAGACCCAGTACTTC. Residues: CAISKILQETQYF.